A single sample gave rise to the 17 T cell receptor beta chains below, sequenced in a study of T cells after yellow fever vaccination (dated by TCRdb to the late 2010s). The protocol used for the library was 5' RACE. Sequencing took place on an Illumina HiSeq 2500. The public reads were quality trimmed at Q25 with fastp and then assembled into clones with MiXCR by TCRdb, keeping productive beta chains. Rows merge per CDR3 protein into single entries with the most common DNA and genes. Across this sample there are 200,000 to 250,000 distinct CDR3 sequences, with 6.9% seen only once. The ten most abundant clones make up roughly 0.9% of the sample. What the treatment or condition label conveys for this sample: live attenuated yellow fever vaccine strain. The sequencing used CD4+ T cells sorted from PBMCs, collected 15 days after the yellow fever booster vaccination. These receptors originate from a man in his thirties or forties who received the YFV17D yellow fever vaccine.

The CDR3 protein is CASSFGRGPYEQYF. The CDR3 DNA follows: TGTGCCAGCTCTTTCGGAAGGGGGCCCTACGAGCAGTACTTC. The V and J genes are TRBV6-1 and TRBJ2-7, with 7 bases matching TRBD1. Germline CDR1 reads MNHNS; CDR2 reads SASEGT. CDR3 length: 14 amino acids. V lost 8 bases and J lost 2; bases outside the gene matches: 9.

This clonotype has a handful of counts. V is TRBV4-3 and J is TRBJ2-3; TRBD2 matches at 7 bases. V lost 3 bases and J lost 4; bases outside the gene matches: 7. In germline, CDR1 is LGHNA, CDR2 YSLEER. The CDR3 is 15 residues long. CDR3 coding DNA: TGCGCCAGCAGCCAGGCGGGAGTAGGGGCAGATACGCAGTATTTT. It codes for CASSQAGVGADTQYF.

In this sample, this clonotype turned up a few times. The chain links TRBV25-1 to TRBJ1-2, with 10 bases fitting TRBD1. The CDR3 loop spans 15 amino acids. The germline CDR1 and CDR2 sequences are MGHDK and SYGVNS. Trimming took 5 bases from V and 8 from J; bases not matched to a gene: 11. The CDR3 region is CASSYPGQGTGGYTF. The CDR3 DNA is TGTGCCAGCAGTTACCCGGGACAGGGGACGGGGGGCTACACCTTC.

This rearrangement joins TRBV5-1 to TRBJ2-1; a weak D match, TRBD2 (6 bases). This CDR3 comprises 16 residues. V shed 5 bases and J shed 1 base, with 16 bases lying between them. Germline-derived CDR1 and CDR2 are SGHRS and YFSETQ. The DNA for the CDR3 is TGCGCCAGCAGTCTTACCTTAGCGGCTTCCTACAATGAGCAGTTCTTC. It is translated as CASSLTLAASYNEQFF. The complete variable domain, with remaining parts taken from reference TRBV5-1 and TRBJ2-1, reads KAGVTQTPRYLIKTRGQQVTLSCSPISGHRSVSWYQQTPGQGLQFLFEYFSETQRNKGNFPGRFSGRQFSNSRSEMNVSTLELGDSALYLCASSLTLAASYNEQFFGPGTRLTVL.

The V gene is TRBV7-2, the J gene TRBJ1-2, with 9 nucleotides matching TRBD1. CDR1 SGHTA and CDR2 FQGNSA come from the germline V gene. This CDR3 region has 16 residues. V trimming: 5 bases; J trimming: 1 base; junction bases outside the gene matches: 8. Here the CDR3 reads CASSPSRQGDNYGYTF. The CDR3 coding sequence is TGTGCCAGCAGCCCTTCCCGACAGGGGGATAACTATGGCTACACCTTC.

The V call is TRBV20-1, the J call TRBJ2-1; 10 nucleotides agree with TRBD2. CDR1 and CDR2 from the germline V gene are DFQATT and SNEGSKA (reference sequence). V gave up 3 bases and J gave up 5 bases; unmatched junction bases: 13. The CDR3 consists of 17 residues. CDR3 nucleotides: TGCAGTGCTAGCGAATGGGGAGCGGGAGGGCAAGACAATGAGCAGTTCTTC. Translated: CSASEWGAGGQDNEQFF.

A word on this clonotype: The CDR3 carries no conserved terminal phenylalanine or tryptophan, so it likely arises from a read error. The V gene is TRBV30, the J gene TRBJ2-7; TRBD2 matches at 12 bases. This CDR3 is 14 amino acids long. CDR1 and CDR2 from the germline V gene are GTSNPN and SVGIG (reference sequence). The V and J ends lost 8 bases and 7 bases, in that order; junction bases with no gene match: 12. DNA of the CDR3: TGTGCCGCATTCTCTAGCGGGAGGGGATATGAGCAGTACTTA. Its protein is CAAFSSGRGYEQYL.

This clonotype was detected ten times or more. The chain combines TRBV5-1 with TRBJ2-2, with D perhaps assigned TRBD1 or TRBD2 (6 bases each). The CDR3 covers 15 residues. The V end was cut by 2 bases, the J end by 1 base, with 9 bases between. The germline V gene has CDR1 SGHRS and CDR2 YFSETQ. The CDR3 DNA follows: TGCGCCAGCAGCTTAGGGGGACTGAACACCGGGGAGCTGTTTTTT. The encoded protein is CASSLGGLNTGELFF.

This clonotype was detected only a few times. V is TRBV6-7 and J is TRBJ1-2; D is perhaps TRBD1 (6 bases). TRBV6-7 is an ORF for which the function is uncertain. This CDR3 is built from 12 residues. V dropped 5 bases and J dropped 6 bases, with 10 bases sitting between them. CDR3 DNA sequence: TGTGCCAGCAGTGCAGGGGAGGATGGCTACACCTTC. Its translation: CASSAGEDGYTF.

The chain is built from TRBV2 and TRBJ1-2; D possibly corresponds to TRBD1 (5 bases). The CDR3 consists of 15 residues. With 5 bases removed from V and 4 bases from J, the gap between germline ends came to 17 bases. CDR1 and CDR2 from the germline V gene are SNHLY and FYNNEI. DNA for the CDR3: TGTGCCAGCAGTAGTTCGGGACGCCCAACCTATGGCTACACCTTC. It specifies CASSSSGRPTYGYTF.

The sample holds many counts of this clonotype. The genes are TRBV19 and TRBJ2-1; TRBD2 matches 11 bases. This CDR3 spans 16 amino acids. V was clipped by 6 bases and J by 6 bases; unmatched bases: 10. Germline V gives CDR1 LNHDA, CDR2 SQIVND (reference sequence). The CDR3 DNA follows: TGTGCCAGTAGCTCCTTCAGACTAGCGGGGCTCAATGAGCAGTTCTTC. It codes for CASSSFRLAGLNEQFF.

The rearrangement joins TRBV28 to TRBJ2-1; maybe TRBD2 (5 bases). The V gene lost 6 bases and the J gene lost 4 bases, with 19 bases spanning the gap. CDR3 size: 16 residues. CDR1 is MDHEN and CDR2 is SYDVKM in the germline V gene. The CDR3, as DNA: TGTGCCAGCAGCTACACGGGAAAATCTACGTACAATGAGCAGTTCTTC. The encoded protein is CASSYTGKSTYNEQFF.

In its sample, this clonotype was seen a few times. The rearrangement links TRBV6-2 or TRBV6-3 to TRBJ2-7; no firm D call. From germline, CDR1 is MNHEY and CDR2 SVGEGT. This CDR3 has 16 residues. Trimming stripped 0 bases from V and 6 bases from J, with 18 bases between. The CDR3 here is CASSYSNRPSLSEQYF. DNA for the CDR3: TGTGCCAGCAGTTACTCGAATCGACCTTCCCTCTCCGAGCAGTACTTC.

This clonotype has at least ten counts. CDR3 amino acids: CSAREGTAGSYEQYF. CDR3 nucleotide sequence: TGCAGTGCTAGAGAGGGTACAGCTGGCTCCTACGAGCAGTACTTC. The V call is TRBV20-1, the J call TRBJ2-7; D gene unclear. V lost 0 bases, J lost 0 bases, and 12 bases lay in between. From germline, CDR1 is DFQATT and CDR2 SNEGSKA (reference sequence). This CDR3 comprises 15 residues.

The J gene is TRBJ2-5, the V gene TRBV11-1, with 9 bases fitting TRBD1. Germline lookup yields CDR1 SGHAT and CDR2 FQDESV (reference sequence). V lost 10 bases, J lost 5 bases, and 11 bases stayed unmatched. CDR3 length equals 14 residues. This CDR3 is CATSDRGTGETQYF. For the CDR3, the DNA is TGTGCCACCTCCGACCGCGGGACAGGGGAGACCCAGTACTTC.

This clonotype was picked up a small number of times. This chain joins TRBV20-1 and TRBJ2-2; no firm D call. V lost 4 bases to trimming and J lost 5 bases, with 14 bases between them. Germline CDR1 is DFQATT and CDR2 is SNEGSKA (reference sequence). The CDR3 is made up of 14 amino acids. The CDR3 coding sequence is TGCAGTGCTACTTTTGGCTTGGGAACCGGGGAGCTGTTTTTT. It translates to CSATFGLGTGELFF.

The CDR3 bases are TGTGCCAGCAGCTCTTCTTCAGGGGGCGGTTCACCCCTCCACTTT. As protein: CASSSSSGGGSPLHF. J is TRBJ1-6 and V is TRBV7-9; 8 bases align to TRBD1. CDR3 length: 15 residues. From germline, CDR1 is SEHNR and CDR2 FQNEAQ (reference sequence). V lost 4 bases, J lost 9 bases, and 8 bases stayed unmatched.